This TCR beta chain was captured by sequencing in a study of monozygotic twins with inflammatory bowel disease (dated by TCRdb to the late 2010s). Background for the entire study: A total of about 28 monozygotic twin pairs were included in the full study, comprising nine German pairs (four IBD-concordant, five IBD-discordant) and 19 IBD-discordant Danish pairs. The search for disease-associated traits relied mainly on comparing, within discordant pairs, IBD patients with their genetically identical healthy co-twins. Each individual had, on average, about 151 000 unique TCRalpha sequences and 181 000 unique TCRbeta sequences available for analysis.

The library relied on 5' RACE. For each TCR library, approximately 3,700 ng of total RNA was used. For each sample, cDNA synthesis with SMARTScribe reverse transcriptase was split into eight separate reactions. During cDNA synthesis, unique molecular identifiers containing a 6-nucleotide sample barcode were introduced by template switching. Two nested PCRs of approximately 16 and 10 cycles amplified the TCRalpha and TCRbeta cDNA, and bead purification followed each PCR. Before amplification, the cDNA was treated with uracil DNA-glycosylase and purified using the QIAquick PCR purification kit. In the second PCR, Illumina TruSeq-compatible adapters and sample-specific barcodes were added. Library quality and concentration were checked on TapeStation and Qubit, and libraries were pooled at roughly 5 ng each. Pooled libraries were sequenced on an Illumina HiSeq2500 single-index Rapid Run with 2 x 100 bp reads and custom sequencing primers. The authors' pipeline ran thus. MiGEC version 1.2.6 was used for UMI-based consensus assembly to correct PCR and sequencing errors. MiXCR version 2.1.1 handled V(D)J alignment, clonotype assembly and CDR3 extraction. To normalise gene usage, clonotype sharing and MAIT/NKT TCR abundance, the analysis used the top 1000, 10 000 and 20 000 clonotypes per sample. After downsampling to 27 000 UMIs, diversity was calculated as the inverse Simpson index using the vegan R package. Paired Mann-Whitney U tests on discordant twin pairs were used, with Benjamini-Hochberg multiple-testing correction. TCRdb reprocessed the reads, and each CDR3 protein sequence is entered once, without DNA. TCRdb, rather than the study authors, made the V and J calls. This sample's table carries about 140,000 distinct CDR3 sequences. The ten largest clones add up to about 2.6% of the sample.

Results the study describes overall, beyond this receptor: Concordant and discordant twins showed no difference in repertoire similarity, possibly because of limited statistical power. Because patients were on differing immunosuppressive treatments, the repertoires may have picked up extra background noise and inter-individual variability. IBD patients shared fewer clonotypes with other individuals than healthy twins did, most markedly in patients showing signs of disease activity. TCRbeta repertoire diversity, by inverse Simpson index, was decreased in IBD patients compared with their healthy co-twins. The analysis was unable to tell apart different T cell subtypes. The results gave no support for a single strong signal or clonotype linked to IBD.

Counted from cysteine to phenylalanine, this CDR3 has 12 amino acids. Only the protein is on record. CDR1 and CDR2 are drawn from the germline V gene (reference sequence): DFQATT, SNEGSKA. Worth noting for this clonotype: No cognate antigen has been identified for it.

From each donor, a roughly 2.5 ml peripheral blood sample was collected into PAXgene tubes and kept at -80 degrees C. Total RNA was isolated from whole blood with the PAXgene blood miRNA kit on an automated QIAcube, without T cell sorting. Peripheral blood from monozygotic twin pairs concordant or discordant for inflammatory bowel disease was subjected to deep TCRalpha and TCRbeta repertoire profiling with unique molecular barcoding. Smoking habits were recorded for all twin pairs, and each individual was classified as a current, former or never smoker. This chain is built from TRBV20-1 and TRBJ2-5. Material: blood. The clonotype comes from a human donor with ulcerative colitis or Crohn's disease, or a healthy co-twin of an affected twin (not recorded which). The CDR3 is CSARIGQETQYF.